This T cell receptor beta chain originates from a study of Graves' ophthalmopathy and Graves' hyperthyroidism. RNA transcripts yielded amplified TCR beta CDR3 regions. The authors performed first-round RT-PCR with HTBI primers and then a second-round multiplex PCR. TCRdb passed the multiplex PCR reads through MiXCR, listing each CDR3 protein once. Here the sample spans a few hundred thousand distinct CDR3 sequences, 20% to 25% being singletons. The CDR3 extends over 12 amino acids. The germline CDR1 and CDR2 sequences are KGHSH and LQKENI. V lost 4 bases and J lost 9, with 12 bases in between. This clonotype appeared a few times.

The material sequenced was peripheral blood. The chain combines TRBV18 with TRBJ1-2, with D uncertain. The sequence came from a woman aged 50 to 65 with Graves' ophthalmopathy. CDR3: CASSRSDGRYTF. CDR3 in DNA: TGTGCCAGCTCACGAAGCGACGGACGCTACACCTTC.